This TCR beta chain was identified during a study of T cells in Graves' hyperthyroidism and ophthalmopathy (dated by TCRdb to the late 2010s). Turning to the overall study: Peripheral blood was collected at initial diagnosis, before any treatment. To identify distinguishing TCR V-J signatures, a discovery cohort of around 98 patients was used, comprising some 45 with Graves' ophthalmopathy and around 57 with stable Graves' hyperthyroidism. An independent validation cohort of 18 to 20 hyperthyroidism patients and roughly 16 patients who later progressed to ophthalmopathy tested prospective prediction of ophthalmopathy. The approximately 90 discovery patients were randomly split 7:3 into training and test sets. Thyroid tissue and blood T-cell repertoires from more than five Graves' hyperthyroidism patients were also compared in the study. Once sampling was done, hyperthyroidism patients were given methimazole at a starting dose of 30 mg daily, whereas ophthalmopathy patients were given high-dose intravenous methylprednisolone. According to the paper, TCR Vbeta CDR3 sequencing was carried out on 120 to 150 peripheral blood samples, which came from fewer than 50 ophthalmopathy, 75 to 80 hyperthyroidism and roughly 17 progressor patients.

Points the paper makes about the study in general: Most expanded thyroid clonotypes (frequency above 0.001) were also found in blood, which suggests that blood repertoires may mirror thyroid immune responses. No statistical method was used to set the sample size in advance, and investigators knew the group allocation. In validation, progression to ophthalmopathy was predicted by the model with around 71% sensitivity and 72.22% specificity, a median of approximately 7.1 months before onset. Ophthalmopathy was separated from stable hyperthyroidism by a 13 V-J signature model, with 85% to 90% sensitivity and about 81% specificity obtained in cross-validation and 80%/75% obtained in testing.

In the ophthalmopathy patients, disease was moderately to severely active, with a Clinical Activity Score of 3 or more, a NOSPECS grade of 4 or more, and a duration of less than 3 months. The study excluded patients with uncontrolled infections, other autoimmune diseases, pregnancy or lactation. Diagnoses were based on clinical symptoms, serum thyroxine and TRAb, thyroid ultrasound and orbital computed tomography. PBMCs were separated from around 9.1 ml of fresh peripheral blood using Ficoll-Paque density gradient centrifugation. Trizol reagent was used to extract total RNA, and RNA quality was then checked on an Agilent 2100 Bioanalyzer. The TCR beta CDR3 regions were amplified from the RNA transcripts. A first-round RT-PCR of the TCR CDR3 used the HTBI primer set with the Qiagen OneStep RT-PCR kit. Libraries were constructed in a second round of multiplex PCR, after which size selection and purification were performed. Libraries were sequenced paired-end with 100 bp reads on an Illumina HiSeq2000. The paper's processing steps were these. SOAPnuke was used to process the raw data, throwing out any read that contained adapters or uncalled bases, had a mean Phred below 15, or lacked an exact constant-primer or identifier match. COPE v1.2.5 was used to merge the high-quality paired reads, and each unique nucleotide sequence was defined as a clonotype. MiTCR v1.1 was used to align clonotypes to the IMGT TRBV, TRBD and TRBJ reference segments. Analysis was restricted to V-J combinations with a frequency above 0.0001, which covered 99.2% of repertoires. A TCS score was defined as the ratio between F50 (clonal expansion) and ExV (chaos), using BLOSUM62-based TCRdist between CDR3 peptides within each V-J. Welch's t-statistics and random forest reduced just over 500 V-J features to roughly 13, which were used in a naive Bayes classifier (R e1071). TCRdb took the public reads, trimmed them with fastp at Q25, ran MiXCR for clone calling and kept in-frame beta chains. A single entry per CDR3 protein holds the most common genes and DNA from its merged rows. None of the V and J calls come from the authors' own analysis; TCRdb made them. This sample holds about 640,000 distinct CDR3 sequences; around 21% were observed only once. Around a third of the sample goes to the ten largest clones.

On this clonotype: No cognate antigen has been identified for it. No much larger clonotype is one base removed from it; base qualities were not supplied.

The CDR3 numbers 15 residues from cysteine through phenylalanine. Just the 45-base CDR3 DNA is kept, in frame starting at base 1. Between the V and J ends, shortened by 2 bases and 1 base respectively, the junction contains 10 bases. CDR1 and CDR2 (LNHNV, YYDKDF) derive from the germline V gene (reference sequence). Sequencing used blood. The origin of this receptor is a man aged 30 to 39 with Graves' ophthalmopathy. The rearranged segments are TRBV15 and TRBJ2-3, with TRBD1 tentatively as D gene (6 bases match). The sequence in DNA is TGTGCCACCAGCAGATACAGGGTAGGCACAGATACGCAGTATTTT. Its coded protein is CATSRYRVGTDTQYF. When the CDR3 is completed using the reference TRBV15 and TRBJ2-3 genes on either side, the full variable domain is DAMVIQNPRYQVTQFGKPVTLSCSQTLNHNVMYWYQQKSSQAPKLLFHYYDKDFNNEADTPDNFQSRRPNTSFCFLDIRSPGLGDTAMYLCATSRYRVGTDTQYFGPGTRLTVL.